What follows describes a single TCR beta chain. V lost 7 bases and J lost 8; bases outside the gene matches: 11. The CDR3 length is 16 residues. Germline-derived CDR1 and CDR2 are LNHDA and SQIVND (reference sequence). This sample is part of a study of blood T cell repertoires in COVID-19. Study background: T cells, B-cell-depleted T cells, or PBMCs provided the cDNA or gDNA that served as material.

This table comes from immunoSEQ multiplex PCR, and its TCRdb copy is limited to in-frame clones, with some not included. This sample has about 130,000 clones, with approximately 84% found just once. This receptor was identified in a woman older than 75 with acute or convalescent COVID-19. J is TRBJ1-6 and V is TRBV19; the match to TRBD1 covers 10 bases. The source material was peripheral blood. In DNA form, the CDR3 reads TGTGCCAGTAACCTCGGACAGGGGGTGTCTTATTCACCCCTCCACTTT. It is translated as CASNLGQGVSYSPLHF.